The clone carrying this TCR beta chain was picked up a small number of times. Its antigen is undetermined. The CDR3 contains 13 residues. Germline V lookup: CDR1 LNHDA, CDR2 SQIVND (reference sequence). V lost 6 bases and J lost 5, with 11 bases in between. The source of the sample is a study of identical twins. General observations from the study: Shared out-of-frame alpha sequences (those common to twins) showed excess low generation probability.

A universal primer site came from template switching; cDNA carried unique molecular identifiers. TCRdb re-derived calls from the 5' RACE reads in MiXCR, one entry per CDR3 protein. The table shows roughly 630,000 distinct CDR3 sequences, with 7.1% occurring only once. The data also belong to a second study, concerning yellow fever vaccine responses in identical twins.

The chain recombines TRBV19 with TRBJ2-1, with D perhaps TRBD1 (6 bases). This TCR was recovered from a woman between 18 and 29 years old in good health. The sequencing input was PBMCs. Written as DNA, the CDR3 is TGTGCCAGTAGGTTGGACAGAGACAATGAGCAGTTCTTC. Translation gives CASRLDRDNEQFF.